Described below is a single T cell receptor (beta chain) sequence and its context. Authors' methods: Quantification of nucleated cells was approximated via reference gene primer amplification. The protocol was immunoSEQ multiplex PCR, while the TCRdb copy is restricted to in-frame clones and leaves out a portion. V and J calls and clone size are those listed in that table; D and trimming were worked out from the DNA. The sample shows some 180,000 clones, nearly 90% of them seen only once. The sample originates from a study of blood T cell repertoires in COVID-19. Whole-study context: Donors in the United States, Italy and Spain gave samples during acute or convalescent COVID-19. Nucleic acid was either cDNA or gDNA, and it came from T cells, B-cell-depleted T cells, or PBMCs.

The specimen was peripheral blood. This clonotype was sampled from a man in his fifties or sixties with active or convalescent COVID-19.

For the CDR3, the DNA is TGTGCCAGCAGACTGGGCAGCACAACTAATGAAAAACTGTTTTTT. As protein: CASRLGSTTNEKLFF. The V and J genes are TRBV27 and TRBJ1-4; D not resolved. CDR1 is MNHEY and CDR2 is SMNVEV in the germline V gene (reference sequence). CDR3 length: 15 amino acids. With 6 bases removed from V and 0 bases from J, the gap between germline ends came to 11 bases.